These T cell receptor beta chains were read from a single sample in a study of blood T cell repertoires in COVID-19. The repertoire was sequenced with immunoSEQ multiplex PCR; TCRdb's copy has only in-frame clones and lacks some. Of 130,000 or so clones listed, approximately 80% are singletons. Sample: peripheral blood. All receptors derive from a human donor in a cohort sampled during active COVID-19. CDR3s include the opening cysteine and the closing phenylalanine or tryptophan. A D gene is named only where the DNA matches it firmly. Rows may omit the clone size; those that give it use once, few, many or a size class.

TRBV4-1	TRBD1	-	TRBJ2-3	CASSQEDRGTDTQYF	TGCGCCAGCAGCCAAGAGGACAGGGGGACAGATACGCAGTATTTT
TRBV27	-	few	TRBJ1-5	CASSLWGTPGTNQPQHF	TGTGCCAGCAGTTTATGGGGGACTCCCGGAACAAATCAGCCCCAGCATTTT
TRBV5-1	-	-	TRBJ2-6	CASSLVHGLSGANVLTF	TGCGCCAGCAGCTTGGTGCACGGACTCTCTGGGGCCAACGTCCTGACTTTC
TRBV3-1/TRBV3-2	TRBD1	-	TRBJ2-6	CASSRPDRDWSGANVLTF	TGTGCCAGCAGCCGGCCGGACAGGGATTGGTCTGGGGCCAACGTCCTGACTTTC
TRBV11-2	-	-	TRBJ2-7	CASSPPAGIEQYF	TGTGCCAGCAGCCCCCCCGCGGGTATCGAGCAGTACTTC
TRBV10-1	-	-	TRBJ1-4	CASARVGGKLFF	TGCGCCAGCGCCCGGGTTGGCGGGAAACTGTTTTTT
TRBV7-2	TRBD2	-	TRBJ2-1	CASSLGGRANNEQFF	TGTGCCAGCAGCTTAGGCGGGAGGGCCAACAATGAGCAGTTCTTC
TRBV19	TRBD2	-	TRBJ2-7	CASSILGGEQYF	TGTGCCAGTAGTATACTCGGGGGGGAGCAGTACTTC
TRBV2	TRBD1	-	TRBJ2-7	CASTDTRTGATTYF	TGTGCCAGCACCGACACGCGGACAGGGGCTACGACGTACTTC
TRBV5-6	TRBD2	few	TRBJ2-3	CASSPIAGSTDTQYF	TGTGCCAGCAGCCCGATAGCGGGTAGCACAGATACGCAGTATTTT
TRBV9	-	-	TRBJ2-4	CASSVAPGWAKNIQYF	TGTGCCAGCAGCGTAGCCCCAGGGTGGGCCAAAAACATTCAGTACTTC
TRBV5-1	TRBD1	once	TRBJ1-1	CASSLTGQGFEAFF	TGCGCCAGCAGCTTGACTGGACAGGGCTTTGAAGCTTTCTTT
TRBV18	TRBD1	-	TRBJ2-5	CASSPGTGSRETQYF	TGTGCCAGCTCACCCGGGACAGGGTCCAGAGAGACCCAGTACTTC
TRBV5-1	TRBD2	-	TRBJ2-7	CASSLSAGGKSYEQYF	TGCGCCAGCAGCCTCTCAGCGGGAGGGAAGTCCTACGAGCAGTACTTC
TRBV29-1	-	-	TRBJ1-2	CSVGSTGGYTF	TGCAGCGTTGGATCGACAGGTGGCTACACCTTC
TRBV5-1	-	-	TRBJ2-5	CASRISGTKETQYF	TGCGCCAGCAGGATATCGGGGACAAAAGAGACCCAGTACTTC
TRBV9	TRBD1	-	TRBJ2-1	CASSVGTGTLWSSEQFF	TGTGCCAGCAGCGTAGGGACAGGGACCCTTTGGTCGAGTGAGCAGTTCTTC
TRBV5-1	TRBD2	-	TRBJ2-1	CASTRGLAGDDEQFF	TGCGCCAGCACCCGAGGACTAGCGGGAGATGATGAGCAGTTCTTC
TRBV19	TRBD1	-	TRBJ2-6	CASRGGTGVVMTGANVLTF	TGTGCCAGTAGGGGCGGGACAGGGGTTGTGATGACTGGGGCCAACGTCCTGACTTTC
TRBV7-9	-	-	TRBJ2-1	CASSFSAVRGQYNEQFF	TGTGCCAGCAGCTTTTCCGCCGTGCGGGGCCAATACAATGAGCAGTTCTTC
TRBV4-1	TRBD2	once	TRBJ2-1	CASSRPSGSINEQFF	TGCGCCAGCAGTCGACCTAGCGGGAGTATCAATGAGCAGTTCTTC
TRBV6-5	-	-	TRBJ1-5	CASTSGQLYQPQHF	TGTGCCAGCACCTCAGGACAGCTGTATCAGCCCCAGCATTTT
TRBV18	-	-	TRBJ1-3	CASSRGNDLGNTIYF	TGTGCCAGCTCACGGGGCAACGACCTTGGAAACACCATATATTTT
TRBV7-9	TRBD1	-	TRBJ2-6	CASSRPTSGGSWANVLTF	TGTGCCAGCAGCCGCCCTACCTCAGGGGGCAGTTGGGCCAACGTCCTGACTTTC
TRBV4-3	TRBD1	-	TRBJ2-5	CASSPQTGGGSLQETQYF	TGCGCCAGCAGCCCTCAGACAGGGGGCGGGAGCCTTCAAGAGACCCAGTACTTC
TRBV5-6	TRBD2	-	TRBJ2-7	CASSLAAGTGQYF	TGTGCCAGCAGCTTGGCAGCGGGAACAGGGCAGTACTTC
TRBV7-2	-	-	TRBJ2-7	CASSLAPGVVYEQYF	TGTGCCAGCAGCTTAGCCCCGGGAGTTGTGTACGAGCAGTACTTC
TRBV18	TRBD1	-	TRBJ1-5	CASSPNRGLDPQHF	TGTGCCAGCTCACCAAACAGGGGGCTAGACCCCCAGCATTTT
TRBV19	-	few	TRBJ1-5	CASSVSPQRRTNQPQHF	TGTGCCAGTAGTGTCAGCCCGCAGAGGAGAACCAATCAGCCCCAGCATTTT
TRBV28	-	-	TRBJ1-6	CASSQEFYSYSPLHF	TGTGCCAGCAGCCAAGAGTTTTACAGTTACTCACCCCTCCACTTT
TRBV18	TRBD1	once	TRBJ1-5	CASSPSDRGMRQPQHF	TGTGCCAGCTCACCATCGGACAGGGGAATGCGACAGCCCCAGCATTTT
TRBV18	TRBD2	-	TRBJ2-1	CASSTRTSRGNEQFF	TGTGCCAGCTCAACCCGGACTAGTAGGGGCAATGAGCAGTTCTTC
TRBV19	-	-	TRBJ2-3	CASNQDRGDTQYF	TGTGCCAGTAATCAAGATCGGGGAGATACGCAGTATTTT
TRBV10-3	-	few	TRBJ1-3	CAINGGGPVDTIYF	TGTGCCATCAATGGGGGGGGACCGGTGGACACCATATATTTT
TRBV19	-	-	TRBJ1-1	CASSYAGNMNTEAFF	TGTGCCAGTAGTTACGCAGGGAACATGAACACTGAAGCTTTCTTT
TRBV21-1	-	-	TRBJ2-7	CASSHEDSIKSRYF	TGTGCCAGCAGCCATGAAGACAGTATTAAAAGCCGGTACTTC
TRBV6-2/TRBV6-3	TRBD1	-	TRBJ1-1	CASSRTGMSTEAFF	TGTGCCAGCAGTCGGACAGGGATGAGCACTGAAGCTTTCTTT
TRBV28	-	-	TRBJ1-5	CASSLLYYQPQHF	TGTGCCAGCAGTTTACTATATTATCAGCCCCAGCATTTT
TRBV6-5	-	-	TRBJ2-5	CASSLTGLQETQYF	TGTGCCAGCAGTTTAACAGGGCTCCAAGAGACCCAGTACTTC
TRBV19	-	-	TRBJ1-6	CASTIGGGPVGSPLHF	TGTGCCAGTACCATAGGGGGGGGCCCGGTCGGTTCACCCCTCCACTTT
TRBV10-3	TRBD1	-	TRBJ2-7	CAISYGDRGNEQYF	TGTGCCATCAGCTATGGGGACAGGGGAAACGAGCAGTACTTC
TRBV5-5	-	-	TRBJ2-7	CASSLTGNGYEQYF	TGTGCCAGCAGCTTGACAGGGAACGGGTACGAGCAGTACTTC
TRBV7-6	TRBD2	-	TRBJ2-1	CASSLGGLGNEQFF	TGTGCCAGCAGCTTAGGGGGACTAGGAAATGAGCAGTTCTTC
TRBV24-1	TRBD2	-	TRBJ2-1	CATSDTARGLAGRYEQFF	TGTGCCACCAGTGACACCGCCCGGGGACTAGCGGGGCGTTATGAGCAGTTCTTC
TRBV9	TRBD1	-	TRBJ2-1	CASSKLTGTGDNEQFF	TGTGCCAGCAGCAAACTTACCGGGACAGGGGACAATGAGCAGTTCTTC
TRBV9	TRBD2	-	TRBJ2-1	CASSPGLVYNEQFF	TGTGCCAGCAGCCCGGGACTAGTATACAATGAGCAGTTCTTC
TRBV6-5	-	-	TRBJ1-1	CASSYSGRGNTEAFF	TGTGCCAGCAGTTACTCTGGCAGGGGAAACACTGAAGCTTTCTTT
TRBV7-6	TRBD1	-	TRBJ2-3	CASSFNPPDRSTDTQYF	TGTGCCAGCAGCTTTAACCCCCCGGACAGGAGCACAGATACGCAGTATTTT
TRBV5-8	TRBD2	-	TRBJ2-5	CASSLMFGTSGQETQYF	TGTGCCAGCAGCTTGATGTTTGGGACTAGCGGCCAAGAGACCCAGTACTTC
TRBV9	TRBD2	-	TRBJ2-1	CASTPSGKRNEQFF	TGTGCCAGCACTCCCAGCGGGAAGAGGAATGAGCAGTTCTTC
TRBV7-8	TRBD2	-	TRBJ2-7	CASSLRLAGSVEQYF	TGTGCCAGCAGCTTGAGACTAGCGGGCTCGGTCGAGCAGTACTTC
TRBV6-2/TRBV6-3	TRBD2	-	TRBJ2-7	CASSKRGGSGQYF	TGTGCCAGCAGCAAAAGGGGAGGGAGCGGCCAGTACTTC
TRBV30	TRBD1	-	TRBJ1-6	CAWSGQGDSPLHF	TGTGCCTGGAGTGGGCAGGGGGATTCACCCCTCCACTTT
TRBV6-5	-	-	TRBJ2-7	CASSYDRVGEQYF	TGTGCCAGCAGTTACGATCGGGTCGGCGAGCAGTACTTC
TRBV7-6	-	-	TRBJ2-5	CASSFASRTGQETQYF	TGTGCCAGCAGCTTCGCTAGTAGGACGGGGCAAGAGACCCAGTACTTC
TRBV2	TRBD2	-	TRBJ2-1	CASSEGTSGGEQFF	TGTGCCAGCAGTGAAGGGACTAGCGGGGGTGAGCAGTTCTTC
TRBV4-1	-	-	TRBJ2-2	CASSQQYASAGELFF	TGCGCCAGCAGCCAACAATACGCTAGCGCCGGGGAGCTGTTTTTT
TRBV27	-	-	TRBJ2-5	CASCKRDGETQYF	TGTGCCAGCTGTAAACGGGATGGAGAGACCCAGTACTTC
TRBV6-5	TRBD1	-	TRBJ2-7	CASGGGQGPNEQYF	TGTGCCAGCGGGGGGGGACAGGGACCAAACGAGCAGTACTTC